The present entry profiles one T cell receptor beta chain with its context. Libraries were prepared by immunoSEQ multiplex PCR; TCRdb keeps only in-frame clonotypes and omits some of them. The table records hundreds of thousands of clones, more than 80% of them present only once. These data belong to a study of blood T cell repertoires in COVID-19. Trimming shortened V by 3 bases and J by 8 bases, and 13 bases separated the two germline ends. The CDR3 has 14 residues. Germline CDR1 SEHNR, CDR2 FQNEAQ (reference sequence). The material sequenced was peripheral blood. The clonotype was recovered from a man between 35 and 55 years old with acute or convalescent COVID-19. The chain links TRBV7-9 to TRBJ1-4; D gene unclear. CDR3 in DNA: TGTGCCAGCAGCTTCCCCAATGAGCCGGAAAAACTGTTTTTT. Its protein is CASSFPNEPEKLFF. Complete variable domain (other parts from reference TRBV7-9 and TRBJ1-4): DTGVSQNPRHKITKRGQNVTFRCDPISEHNRLYWYRQTLGQGPEFLTYFQNEAQLEKSRLLSDRFSAERPKGSFSTLEIQRTEQGDSAMYLCASSFPNEPEKLFFGSGTQLSVL.